The subject of this entry is one T cell receptor beta chain. Its target is unknown. Repertoires were generated with immunoSEQ multiplex PCR, while TCRdb's copy carries only in-frame clones and drops some. This table holds about 21,000 clones, around 86% found once. CDR1 is LNHDA, CDR2 SQIVND, per germline (reference sequence). This CDR3 spans 17 amino acids. V lost 2 bases to trimming and J lost 2 bases; unmatched junction nucleotides: 9. The data stem from a study of chemoradiotherapy in HPV16-positive cancers. Study information: Candidate HPV-specific clones and shared TCR motifs came from a couple of HPV16-positive patients.

Broader study findings: During treatment, candidate HPV-specific clones and E7-related motifs expanded in tumor. For HPV16-positive patients, expanding HPV-responsive T cells associated with longer recurrence-free survival. Functional assays defining HPV-specific T cells used only a couple of HPV16-positive patients.

This TCR derives from a human donor with HPV-associated anogenital cancer. The chain uses TRBV19 and TRBJ1-2, with 9 positions matching TRBD1. Material: blood, obtained from a patient who underwent chemoradiotherapy. The CDR3 DNA is TGTGCCAGTAGTATATTCCGGACAGGGGTGGCGAACTATGGCTACACCTTC. This translates into CASSIFRTGVANYGYTF. Variable domain in full (rest from reference TRBV19 and TRBJ1-2): DGGITQSPKYLFRKEGQNVTLSCEQNLNHDAMYWYRQDPGQGLRLIYYSQIVNDFQKGDIAEGYSVSREKKESFPLTVTSAQKNPTAFYLCASSIFRTGVANYGYTFGSGTRLTVV.